This T cell receptor (beta chain) comes out of a study of T cells in women clearing cervical HPV infection. For the study at large: Controls' single incident HPV16 infection cleared within 12 months without precancer. Study results and caveats: Cases carried less TRBV6-7 than controls: roughly 0.11% versus 0.16%.

immunoSEQ multiplex PCR used an average of roughly 1,100 ng genomic DNA. Generated by immunoSEQ multiplex PCR, the TCRdb table keeps only in-frame clones and is missing some. The sample's table shows 30,000 to 50,000 clones. All donors had a single incident cervical HPV16 infection, not prevalent. A note on this clone: Its antigen is as yet unknown. The read ends 3 residues before the CDR3 terminus; that terminus is restored from the germline J gene.

V lost 4 bases, J lost 6 bases, and 8 bases stayed unmatched. Germline V gene data show CDR1 as SEHNR and CDR2 as FQNEAQ (reference sequence). This CDR3 contains 15 residues. The origin of this receptor is a woman between 18 and 75 years old with a cervical HPV16 infection that either progressed to CIN3+ or cleared (not recorded which). This sequence joins TRBV7-9 and TRBJ2-3; 9 bases are a match to TRBD1. Sequencing input: blood buffy coat. Partial CDR3 DNA: TGTGCCAGCAGCTCCTCGGGACAGGGAAGGGATACG. It encodes CASSSSGQGRDT. Given in full, the CDR3 is CASSSSGQGRDTQYF. Combining the CDR3 with reference TRBV7-9 and TRBJ2-3 gives the whole variable domain DTGVSQNPRHKITKRGQNVTFRCDPISEHNRLYWYRQTLGQGPEFLTYFQNEAQLEKSRLLSDRFSAERPKGSFSTLEIQRTEQGDSAMYLCASSSSGQGRDTQYFGPGTRLTVL.